Below, 8 T cell receptor beta chains from the same sample are listed, as sequenced in a study of CD8+ T cells in alopecia areata. Following extraction, RNA underwent reverse transcription to cDNA, which served as the sequencing template. Sequencing used immunoSEQ multiplex PCR; TCRdb keeps in-frame clones, though not all of them. The table records roughly 120,000 clones, less than 45% of them present only once. The sample consisted of CD4+ T cells sorted from blood. The receptors were sampled from a human donor with alopecia areata.

The V gene is TRBV29-1, the J gene TRBJ2-5; tentative D call: TRBD1 (5 bases). Germline V gene lookup returns CDR1 SQVTM and CDR2 ANQGSEA. The V end was cut by 5 bases, the J end by 4 bases, with 14 bases between. CDR3 length: 13 residues. CDR3 region: CSVRAGNGETQYF. The CDR3 nucleotides read TGCAGCGTTCGGGCAGGGAATGGAGAGACCCAGTACTTC. The full variable domain, rest sourced from reference TRBV29-1 and TRBJ2-5, is SAVISQKPSRDICQRGTSLTIQCQVDSQVTMMFWYRQQPGQSLTLIATANQGSEATYESGFVIDKFPISRPNLTFSTLTVSNMSPEDSSIYLCSVRAGNGETQYFGPGTRLLVL.

The chain uses TRBV9 and TRBJ2-7, with D uncertain. Germline CDR1 reads SGDLS; CDR2 reads YYNGEE. Trimming took off 0 bases at V and 1 base at J, with 8 bases between the two ends. The CDR3 extends over 14 amino acids. The CDR3 is CASSVAVASYEQYF. DNA of the CDR3: TGTGCCAGCAGCGTAGCGGTAGCTTCCTACGAGCAGTACTTC.

This clone has more than one count but fewer than ten. This sequence joins TRBV23-1 and TRBJ2-7; 10 bases are shared with TRBD1. TRBV23-1 is placed among ORFs of uncertain function. With V trimmed by 3 bases and J by 1 base, 6 bases remained unmatched. This CDR3 region has 16 residues. The CDR3 is CASSHPRDRGSYEQYF. CDR3 DNA sequence: TGCGCCAGCAGTCATCCCCGGGACAGGGGATCCTACGAGCAGTACTTC.

This chain connects TRBV7-2 to TRBJ1-5, with TRBD1 matching over 9 bases. J was trimmed by 7 bases and V by 4 bases; bases with no gene match: 11. From germline, CDR1 is SGHTA and CDR2 FQGNSA. There are 16 residues in the CDR3. In nucleotides, the CDR3 is TGTGCCAGCAGCTCCCAGGGGGGGACAGGGAAGCAGCCCCAGCATTTT. It specifies CASSSQGGTGKQPQHF.

The chain has TRBV27 and TRBJ2-3, with D unclear. Germline V gives CDR1 MNHEY, CDR2 SMNVEV (reference sequence). Trimming took off 3 bases at V and 0 bases at J, with 4 bases between the two ends. CDR3 length: 13 amino acids. The CDR3 region is CASSFASTDTQYF. For the CDR3, the DNA is TGTGCCAGCAGTTTCGCTAGCACAGATACGCAGTATTTT.

This clone was seen only a few times. The genes are TRBV29-1 and TRBJ2-7; 8 bases are a match to TRBD2. Germline loops: CDR1 SQVTM, CDR2 ANQGSEA. The CDR3 has 15 residues. V shed 2 bases, J shed 3 bases, and the junction held 9 bases outside the gene matches. CDR3 amino acids: CSVESRERGFYEQYF. CDR3 coding DNA: TGCAGCGTTGAAAGCCGAGAGCGGGGGTTCTACGAGCAGTACTTC.

V and J are TRBV7-2 and TRBJ1-2, with a tentative D call TRBD1 (5 bases). The CDR3 extends over 16 amino acids. Germline loops: CDR1 SGHTA, CDR2 FQGNSA. V lost 1 base, J lost 6 bases, and 18 bases lay in between. The CDR3 is CASSLVETDPIDGYTF. The CDR3 DNA is TGTGCCAGCAGCTTAGTAGAGACAGATCCGATCGATGGCTACACCTTC.

The chain combines TRBV19 with TRBJ1-5, with D unclear. Trimming took 0 bases from V and 4 from J, leaving 7 bases between them. There are 14 residues in the CDR3. Germline CDR1 is LNHDA and CDR2 is SQIVND (reference sequence). The CDR3 bases are TGTGCCAGTAGTATAGATCCGGGTAATCAGCCCCAGCATTTT. Amino acids: CASSIDPGNQPQHF.